The 21 T cell receptor beta chains given below trace back to one sample, sequenced in a study of CD8 T cells in ankylosing spondylitis. TCRdb reprocessed the 5' RACE reads with MiXCR, giving one entry per CDR3 protein. The table has about 400,000 distinct CDR3 sequences, 20% seen once. Sequenced: blood, either unsorted or a sorted T cell fraction (not recorded which). These receptors originate from a male donor with ankylosing spondylitis or in good health (not recorded which).

The chain couples TRBV10-3 to TRBJ2-3, with D unresolved. This CDR3 has 12 amino acids. V lost 6 bases to trimming and J lost 6 bases, with 10 bases between them. Germline values: CDR1 ENHRY, CDR2 SYGVKD. CDR3 loop: CAISTVGDTQYF. In DNA form, the CDR3 reads TGTGCCATCAGCACTGTAGGGGATACGCAGTATTTT.

This clonotype turned up a few times. This chain links TRBV3-1 with TRBJ2-2; D call uncertain. Deletions cut 5 bases from V and 1 base from J, with 14 bases between. Germline CDR1 reads LGHDT; CDR2 reads YNNKEL (reference sequence). This CDR3 comprises 16 residues. The CDR3 DNA reads TGTGCCAGCAGCACAAAACGGAACCGGAACACCGGGGAGCTGTTTTTT. Translating it yields CASSTKRNRNTGELFF.

This clonotype was counted between two and nine times. The chain is built from TRBV29-1 and TRBJ1-2; 7 bases map to TRBD1. Per germline, CDR1 SQVTM and CDR2 ANQGSEA. The CDR3 is 14 residues long. Trimming at V came to 6 bases and at J to 3 bases, leaving 10 bases not matched to a gene. CDR3 loop: CSVQGGQRYYGYTF. The CDR3 DNA reads TGCAGCGTCCAAGGGGGACAGAGGTACTATGGCTACACCTTC.

This chain links TRBV20-1 with TRBJ2-7; 12 nucleotides match TRBD2. The CDR3 runs 15 residues. The V segment lost 3 bases and the J segment 3 bases; nucleotides outside the gene matches: 6. Germline lookup yields CDR1 DFQATT and CDR2 SNEGSKA (reference sequence). The CDR3 loop reads CSARETSGGIYEQYF. CDR3 bases: TGCAGTGCTAGGGAGACTAGCGGGGGCATCTACGAGCAGTACTTC.

This chain uses TRBV5-1 with TRBJ2-3, with D possibly matching TRBD2 (6 bases). V was cut by 5 bases and J by 7 bases, with 14 bases left in between. This CDR3 is built from 13 residues. CDR1 and CDR2 from the germline V gene are SGHRS and YFSETQ. The CDR3 coding sequence is TGCGCCAGCAGGTTTCCTAGCGAGCATACGCAGTATTTT. This gives the protein CASRFPSEHTQYF.

This clonotype was recorded a few times. The chain carries TRBV6-5 and TRBJ1-6, with a tentative D call TRBD1 (5 bases). CDR3 length: 15 amino acids. The V gene's germline CDR1 is MNHEY and CDR2 SVGAGI. Trimming pared 0 bases from V and 7 bases from J, leaving 10 bases between. CDR3 region: CASSYSAGINSPLHF. CDR3 in DNA: TGTGCCAGCAGTTACTCGGCAGGGATAAATTCACCCCTCCACTTT.

The rearrangement joins TRBV7-2 to TRBJ2-2; 7 nucleotides line up with TRBD2. Losses at the gene ends were 1 base for V and 7 bases for J; bases not matched to a gene: 3. The CDR3 totals 14 residues. CDR1 is SGHTA, CDR2 FQGNSA, per germline. The CDR3 nucleotides read TGTGCCAGCAGCTTAGAATCGGGAGGCGGGGAGCTGTTTTTT. Its protein is CASSLESGGGELFF. The full variable domain, rest sourced from reference TRBV7-2 and TRBJ2-2, is GAGVSQSPSNKVTEKGKDVELRCDPISGHTALYWYRQSLGQGLEFLIYFQGNSAPDKSGLPSDRFSAERTGGSVSTLTIQRTQQEDSAVYLCASSLESGGGELFFGEGSRLTVL.

This clonotype has a handful of counts. J is TRBJ2-3 and V is TRBV27, with 8 bases lining up with TRBD2. V dropped 10 bases and J dropped 1; count of bases not matched to a gene: 7. Germline V gives CDR1 MNHEY, CDR2 SMNVEV (reference sequence). This CDR3 comprises 14 residues. The CDR3 is CATTTGGRTDTQYF. The CDR3, as DNA: TGTGCCACGACGACGGGGGGGCGCACAGATACGCAGTATTTT.

This clonotype was observed a handful of times. This chain joins TRBV7-9 and TRBJ2-5, with D perhaps TRBD1 (5 bases). The V gene's germline CDR1 is SEHNR and CDR2 FQNEAQ (reference sequence). V was clipped by 5 bases and J by 1 base, with 17 bases between them. CDR3 length: 16 residues. DNA of the CDR3: TGTGCCAGCAGCGAAGGGGTTGGGCAGAGCCAAGAGACCCAGTACTTC. Protein product: CASSEGVGQSQETQYF.

This clonotype was counted between two and nine times. The rearrangement links TRBV6-1 to TRBJ2-3, with 14 bases that match TRBD2. The CDR3 totals 16 residues. The germline V gene encodes CDR1 MNHNS and CDR2 SASEGT. With V trimmed by 6 bases and J by 4 bases, 6 bases remained unmatched. This CDR3 is CASSKTSGGASDTQYF. The CDR3 nucleotides are TGTGCCAGCAGCAAGACTAGCGGGGGGGCATCAGATACGCAGTATTTT.

This clonotype appeared a single time. V and J are TRBV6-1 and TRBJ2-2; perhaps D is TRBD1 or TRBD2 (5 bases each). Germline lookup yields CDR1 MNHNS and CDR2 SASEGT. V lost 6 bases and J lost 5, with 13 bases in between. The CDR3 length is 14 residues. The CDR3 loop is CASRPWGITGELFF. In nucleotides, the CDR3 is TGTGCCAGCAGGCCGTGGGGGATAACCGGGGAGCTGTTTTTT.

This chain connects TRBV13 to TRBJ2-5; D gene unclear. This CDR3 region has 14 residues. Trimming removed 5 bases from V and 2 bases from J, with 12 bases in between. The germline V gene has CDR1 PRHDT and CDR2 FYEKMQ (reference sequence). Here the CDR3 DNA reads TGTGCCAGCAGCCGTGGACGTAATCAAGAGACCCAGTACTTC. Translating it yields CASSRGRNQETQYF.

This chain links TRBV5-6 with TRBJ2-4; 8 bases fit TRBD1. J lost 7 bases, V lost 4 bases, and 10 bases had no gene match. The CDR3 is 15 amino acids. CDR1 is SGHDT, CDR2 YYEEEE, per germline. CDR3: CASSLLTRTGNIQYF. CDR3 bases: TGTGCCAGCAGCCTCCTAACTAGGACAGGGAACATTCAGTACTTC.

This clonotype was detected a few times. The chain's CDR3 is CASRGAASYEQYF. In DNA, the CDR3 is TGCGCCAGCAGGGGGGCGGCCTCCTACGAGCAGTACTTC. The V gene is TRBV10-2, the J gene TRBJ2-7, with a possible D match to TRBD1 (6 bases). Germline CDR1 is WSHSY and CDR2 is SAAADI. This CDR3 region has 13 residues. The V and J ends lost 6 bases and 0 bases respectively, with 9 bases between them.

The J gene is TRBJ1-1, the V gene TRBV29-1; D possibly corresponds to TRBD1 (6 bases). Germline V CDR1 and CDR2: SQVTM, ANQGSEA. The CDR3 length is 14 residues. Trimming removed 3 bases at V and 4 bases at J, with 15 bases between. The chain's CDR3 is CSVEIPSRGTEAFF. The DNA of the CDR3 is TGCAGCGTTGAGATCCCCAGCAGGGGCACTGAAGCTTTCTTT.

The chain has TRBV15 and TRBJ2-7; 8 bases fit TRBD1. The CDR3 consists of 13 residues. The J segment lost 3 bases and the V segment lost 4 bases, leaving 2 bases of the junction unmatched. Looked up from germline, CDR1 is LNHNV and CDR2 is YYDKDF (reference sequence). Here the CDR3 reads CATSTDRDYEQYF. The CDR3 coding sequence is TGTGCCACCAGCACGGACAGGGACTACGAGCAGTACTTC.

This clonotype was seen more than once but under ten times. The rearrangement joins TRBV4-1 to TRBJ1-1; D unresolved. The ends were cut back, 4 bases at V and 3 bases at J, with 12 bases in the middle. There are 14 residues in the CDR3. Germline V gene sequence: CDR1 MGHRA, CDR2 YSYEKL. This chain's CDR3 is CASSPVAADTEAFF. In nucleotides, the CDR3 is TGCGCCAGCAGCCCAGTGGCTGCGGACACTGAAGCTTTCTTT.

On this clonotype itself: This may stem from a read error, because a much larger clone lies one nucleotide away. The J gene is TRBJ2-1, the V gene TRBV12-3 or TRBV12-4, with D perhaps given as TRBD1 or TRBD2 (5 bases each). V lost 3 bases and J 8 bases, leaving 8 bases between the germline ends. The CDR3 extends over 12 amino acids. The CDR3 region is CASSFVGDEQFF. The CDR3 DNA is TGTGCCAGCAGTTTTGTGGGGGATGAGCAGTTCTTC.

This clonotype turned up a few times. This CDR3 reads CASSPRQRQETQYF. The CDR3 coding sequence is TGTGCCAGCAGTCCCCGACAGAGACAAGAGACCCAGTACTTC. V and J are TRBV27 and TRBJ2-5, with a possible D match to TRBD1 (5 bases). Between the trimmed V and J ends, which lost 5 bases and 2 bases, there was a span of 12 bases. The CDR3 has 14 amino acids. In germline, CDR1 is MNHEY, CDR2 SMNVEV (reference sequence).

Notes on this clonotype: An end of the junction does not agree with germline; a read error may underlie this. V gene TRBV5-6 combines with J gene TRBJ1-5; TRBD1 is a possible D gene (5 bases). The CDR3 runs to 13 residues. Germline V gene sequence: CDR1 SGHDT, CDR2 YYEEEE. CDR3 sequence: CASSPSPGTPEFF. In DNA, the CDR3 is TGTGCCAGCAGCCCCTCTCCCGGGACGCCGGAGTTTTTT.

The rearrangement joins TRBV6-1 to TRBJ2-2, with TRBD1 identical over 9 bases. Losses at the gene ends were 6 bases for V and 6 bases for J; bases not matched to a gene: 8. The CDR3 sequence is 15 residues long. Per germline, CDR1 MNHNS and CDR2 SASEGT. CDR3 nucleotide sequence: TGTGCCAGCAGCCGAACAGGGGGCTGGGCCGGGGAGCTGTTTTTT. Its translation is CASSRTGGWAGELFF.